The TCR beta chain under discussion was sequenced for a study of beta chain features in type 1 diabetes. Study-level background: Age, gender, cell numbers and subset yield matched between patients and controls. Examination spanned some 100 million sorted cells from all samples.

Expressed TCRB transcripts were sequenced after all isolated RNA was converted to cDNA. Sequenced by immunoSEQ multiplex PCR; TCRdb stores in-frame clones only, minus some. This sample has under 300,000 clones, with 14% found just once. Germline V lookup: CDR1 MGHRA, CDR2 YSYEKL. V shed 2 bases, J shed 5 bases, and the junction held 9 bases outside the gene matches. The CDR3 contains 16 residues. Study results and limitations: In type 1 diabetes patients, VDJ junctions had fewer insertions; deletions at these junctions were more frequent. In cDNA sequencing, cells with high TCR expression could be over-represented. TCRB CDR3s from Type 1 diabetes patients were moderately but significantly shorter in all four CD4+ subsets.

A remark on this clone: The antigen is not known.

The J gene is TRBJ1-5, the V gene TRBV4-1, with 7 bases identical to TRBD1. This TCR was recovered from a man in his thirties or forties with type 1 diabetes. The sample comprised naive CD4+ T cells from blood. The CDR3: CASSQPLQGSDQPQHF. The CDR3, as DNA: TGCGCCAGCAGCCAACCTCTACAGGGGTCCGATCAGCCCCAGCATTTT.